The entry that follows covers one T cell receptor (beta chain) sequence. CDR1 and CDR2 (germline): SNHLY, FYNNEI. The CDR3 totals 15 residues. The V end was cut by 2 bases, the J end by 6 bases, with 15 bases between. The data stem from a study of blood T cell repertoires in COVID-19. This table comes from immunoSEQ multiplex PCR, and its TCRdb copy is limited to in-frame clones, with some not included. Among around 250,000 clones listed, approximately 87% were seen once. This TCR came from a man in his sixties with acute or convalescent COVID-19. Source material: peripheral blood. The V gene is TRBV2, the J gene TRBJ2-3, with D possibly matching TRBD2 (6 bases). The CDR3 here is CASSEWAREVDTQYF. CDR3 bases: TGTGCCAGCAGTGAATGGGCCAGGGAGGTCGATACGCAGTATTTT.